This TCR beta chain was captured by sequencing in a study of OX40 agonist ivuxolimab in advanced cancers. Whole-study findings and limits: On average, a greater number of expanded clones characterised CD8+ T cells relative to CD4+. Which antigen the expanded peripheral T cells recognized is unknown.

Peripheral blood came from all dose cohorts at three timepoints. Assay used: immunoSEQ multiplex PCR; TCRdb lists only in-frame clones, some missing. Counted here are roughly 70,000 clones, about four fifths occurring once; the ten biggest clones make up more than 2%. A remark on this clone: The antigen is not known.

This sequence originates from an adult with an advanced solid tumor such as melanoma, head and neck, liver or kidney cancer. Sequenced here: CD4+ or CD8+ T cells sorted from blood, sampled in a trial of the OX40 agonist ivuxolimab.

The CDR3 coding sequence is TGTGCCAGCAGTTACTCGGACGGCTACACTGAAGCTTTCTTT. It specifies CASSYSDGYTEAFF. The J gene is TRBJ1-1, the V gene TRBV6-6; D remains ambiguous. The germline V gene has CDR1 MNHNY and CDR2 SVGAGI (reference sequence). This CDR3 region has 14 residues. Trimming removed 0 bases at V and 3 bases at J, with 8 bases between.